The TCR beta chain described here comes from a study of shared clonotypes between healthy human individuals. CDR3 length equals 14 residues. Germline trimming cut 5 bases from V and 2 bases from J; bases unmatched to any gene: 3. Germline V gene sequence: CDR1 SGHTA, CDR2 FQGTGA. HIV-negative, healthy adults without recent acute infections or vaccinations were the donors. The table lists this clone with a few counts. The data were produced by immunoSEQ multiplex PCR, yet TCRdb's version contains in-frame clones alone and is incomplete. The sample carries about 470,000 clones, roughly 83% recorded once.

The V gene is TRBV7-3, the J gene TRBJ2-3; 8 bases match TRBD2. Sequenced material: PBMCs. The source is a woman between 40 and 50 years old in good health. Some clones in this sample may be carry-over from other donors' samples. The CDR3 DNA reads as TGTGCCAGCAGCATTAGCGGGACCACAGATACGCAGTATTTT. Translated: CASSISGTTDTQYF.